A selection of T cell receptor beta chains follows, all from one sample in a study of early T cells in non-severe SARS-CoV-2 infection. TCRdb passed the 5' RACE reads through MiXCR, listing each CDR3 protein once. The sample carries 25,000 to 35,000 distinct CDR3 sequences, approximately 5.4% recorded once. Sequenced sample: whole blood. All receptors come from an adult who was a healthcare worker with PCR-confirmed SARS-CoV-2 infection or an uninfected control (not recorded which). The CDR3 runs from the conserved cysteine through the conserved F or W. The order of the fields is CDR3 protein, CDR3 DNA, clone size, D gene, J gene, V gene. The D gene is left open where the match is weak. Size values are once, few and many counts, or a class for expanded clones, and some rows have none.

CDR3: CASISDRVAFF
DNA: TGTGCCAGCATCTCGGACAGGGTAGCTTTCTTT
size: NA
D: TRBD1
J: TRBJ1-1
V: TRBV12-3/TRBV12-4

CDR3: CASTVPTGRFYEQYF
DNA: TGTGCCAGCACCGTCCCGACGGGAAGGTTCTACGAGCAGTACTTC
size: many
D: NA
J: TRBJ2-7
V: TRBV7-2

CDR3: CASSLGDYEQYF
DNA: TGTGCCAGCAGTTTAGGGGACTACGAGCAGTACTTC
size: medium-sized
D: NA
J: TRBJ2-7
V: TRBV28

CDR3: CASSQGTQGDPSTDTQYF
DNA: TGCGCCAGCAGCCAGGGCACTCAGGGGGACCCTAGCACAGATACGCAGTATTTT
size: NA
D: TRBD1
J: TRBJ2-3
V: TRBV4-1

CDR3: CVSSPGTMGSWQYF
DNA: TGTGTCAGCAGTCCCGGGACTATGGGTTCTTGGCAGTATTTT
size: NA
D: TRBD2
J: TRBJ2-3
V: TRBV28

CDR3: CAISGDTGNQPQHF
DNA: TGTGCCATCAGTGGGGATACGGGCAATCAGCCCCAGCATTTT
size: few
D: NA
J: TRBJ1-5
V: TRBV10-3

CDR3: CASSLVRTSIADTQYF
DNA: TGTGCCAGCAGCTTAGTTAGGACTAGCATCGCAGATACGCAGTATTTT
size: many
D: TRBD2
J: TRBJ2-3
V: TRBV7-8

CDR3: CASTKSGPSYEQYF
DNA: TGTGCCAGCACGAAATCCGGGCCTTCCTACGAGCAGTACTTC
size: NA
D: NA
J: TRBJ2-7
V: TRBV2

CDR3: CASSPVARTGTSGSYEQYF
DNA: TGTGCCAGCTCACCAGTAGCCAGGACCGGGACTAGCGGATCCTACGAGCAGTACTTC
size: NA
D: TRBD2
J: TRBJ2-7
V: TRBV18

CDR3: CASGLTQETQYF
DNA: TGTGCTAGTGGCCTAACCCAAGAGACCCAGTACTTC
size: many
D: NA
J: TRBJ2-5
V: TRBV12-5

CDR3: CASNDRLSYEQYF
DNA: TGTGCCAGCAACGATAGACTCTCCTACGAGCAGTACTTC
size: NA
D: NA
J: TRBJ2-7
V: TRBV5-4

CDR3: CARFGYTF
DNA: TGTGCCAGATTTGGCTACACCTTC
size: few
D: NA
J: TRBJ1-2
V: TRBV9

CDR3: CASSLRDQETQYF
DNA: TGTGCCAGCAGCTTAAGGGACCAAGAGACCCAGTACTTC
size: few
D: NA
J: TRBJ2-5
V: TRBV7-9

CDR3: CASSPGWNEQFF
DNA: TGTGCCAGCAGCCCCGGGTGGAATGAGCAGTTCTTC
size: NA
D: NA
J: TRBJ2-1
V: TRBV7-9

CDR3: CASSLGRAAGELFF
DNA: TGCGCCAGCAGCTTGGGTAGGGCCGCCGGGGAGCTGTTTTTT
size: NA
D: NA
J: TRBJ2-2
V: TRBV5-1

CDR3: CASSFTSLPRNEQFF
DNA: TGTGCCAGCAGTTTCACTAGCCTCCCGAGGAATGAGCAGTTCTTC
size: NA
D: NA
J: TRBJ2-1
V: TRBV12-3/TRBV12-4

CDR3: CASSPGQNGYTF
DNA: TGTGCCAGCAGCCCCGGACAGAATGGCTACACCTTC
size: many
D: NA
J: TRBJ1-2
V: TRBV5-6

CDR3: CASSNTPGQGLDEQYF
DNA: TGTGCCAGCAGCAATACGCCGGGACAGGGTTTGGACGAGCAGTACTTC
size: many
D: TRBD1
J: TRBJ2-7
V: TRBV6-2/TRBV6-3

CDR3: CASSPPGQTYEQYF
DNA: TGTGCCAGCAGCCCTCCGGGACAGACCTACGAGCAGTACTTC
size: few
D: TRBD1
J: TRBJ2-7
V: TRBV28

CDR3: CASSVDLGVSPLHF
DNA: TGTGCCAGCAGTGTGGACCTGGGGGTATCACCCCTCCACTTT
size: many
D: NA
J: TRBJ1-6
V: TRBV28

CDR3: CASSHPRSEQYF
DNA: TGTGCCAGCAGTCACCCGAGGAGTGAGCAGTACTTC
size: many
D: NA
J: TRBJ2-7
V: TRBV6-2/TRBV6-3

CDR3: CASHQTSGNTGELFF
DNA: TGTGCCAGCCACCAGACTAGCGGGAACACCGGGGAGCTGTTTTTT
size: few
D: TRBD2
J: TRBJ2-2
V: TRBV28

CDR3: CAISGASSGNTIYF
DNA: TGTGCCATCAGTGGGGCAAGCTCTGGAAACACCATATATTTT
size: many
D: NA
J: TRBJ1-3
V: TRBV10-3

CDR3: CAISLLGDEQFF
DNA: TGTGCCATCAGCCTACTAGGGGATGAGCAGTTCTTC
size: few
D: NA
J: TRBJ2-1
V: TRBV10-3

CDR3: CASSESLAAGGPETQYF
DNA: TGCGCCAGCAGTGAGTCCCTTGCAGCGGGAGGGCCGGAGACCCAGTACTTC
size: few
D: TRBD2
J: TRBJ2-5
V: TRBV10-1

CDR3: CASSLLVPNEQFF
DNA: TGTGCCAGCAGCCTGCTTGTTCCCAATGAGCAGTTCTTC
size: many
D: NA
J: TRBJ2-1
V: TRBV7-2

CDR3: CASSLGDRVEAFF
DNA: TGTGCCAGCAGCTTGGGCGACAGGGTCGAAGCTTTCTTT
size: many
D: TRBD1
J: TRBJ1-1
V: TRBV7-9

CDR3: CASSLSGGETEAFF
DNA: TGCGCCAGCAGCTTGTCGGGGGGCGAGACTGAAGCTTTCTTT
size: many
D: NA
J: TRBJ1-1
V: TRBV5-1

CDR3: CSASTAPIQPQHF
DNA: TGCAGTGCTAGCACAGCCCCAATTCAGCCCCAGCATTTT
size: many
D: NA
J: TRBJ1-5
V: TRBV20-1

CDR3: CASSRTSGRLPSSTDTQYF
DNA: TGTGCCAGCAGTCGGACTAGCGGGAGGCTCCCTTCTAGCACAGATACGCAGTATTTT
size: NA
D: TRBD2
J: TRBJ2-3
V: TRBV2

CDR3: CSASPTSGYNEQFF
DNA: TGCAGTGCTAGCCCGACTAGCGGATACAATGAGCAGTTCTTC
size: many
D: TRBD2
J: TRBJ2-1
V: TRBV20-1

CDR3: CASSPGSGYEQYF
DNA: TGTGCCAGCAGCCCCGGGAGCGGCTACGAGCAGTACTTC
size: few
D: NA
J: TRBJ2-7
V: TRBV7-6

CDR3: CASSLTPAGGLPYNEQFF
DNA: TGTGCCAGCAGCTTAACCCCAGCGGGAGGGCTACCCTACAATGAGCAGTTCTTC
size: few
D: TRBD2
J: TRBJ2-1
V: TRBV7-3

CDR3: CASSLAQEGLEEQFF
DNA: TGTGCCAGCAGCTTGGCCCAGGAAGGGCTTGAGGAGCAGTTCTTC
size: many
D: NA
J: TRBJ2-1
V: TRBV5-4

CDR3: CSAREPHYGLKAFF
DNA: TGCAGTGCTAGAGAGCCCCACTACGGCTTGAAGGCTTTCTTT
size: many
D: NA
J: TRBJ1-1
V: TRBV20-1

CDR3: CASKEGSTTQYF
DNA: TGCGCCAGCAAGGAGGGTAGTACGACCCAGTACTTC
size: many
D: NA
J: TRBJ2-5
V: TRBV5-1

CDR3: CASRDGQLGSPLHF
DNA: TGTGCCAGCAGGGATGGACAGCTGGGTTCACCCCTCCACTTT
size: many
D: NA
J: TRBJ1-6
V: TRBV11-2